The subject of this entry is one TCR beta chain. These data belong to a study of blood T cell repertoires in COVID-19. Study-wide context: Samples came from the United States, Italy and Spain, spanning acute and convalescent COVID-19.

Generated by immunoSEQ multiplex PCR, the TCRdb table keeps only in-frame clones and is missing some. In the table there are 180,000 or so clones, approximately 86% of which are singletons. This TCR came from a man aged 70 or older with acute or convalescent COVID-19. Material: peripheral blood.

The CDR3 loop reads CASGQTLPYNEQFF. The CDR3 region has the DNA TGTGCCAGCGGCCAGACTTTACCCTACAATGAGCAGTTCTTC. The chain combines TRBV28 with TRBJ2-1; D not resolved. The V end was cut by 8 bases, the J end by 2 bases, with 13 bases between. CDR3 length equals 14 residues. CDR1 and CDR2 from the germline V gene are MDHEN and SYDVKM.